A selection of T cell receptor beta chains follows, all from one sample in a study of CD8 T cells in Susac syndrome. TCRdb reprocessed the immunoSEQ multiplex PCR reads with MiXCR, giving one entry per CDR3 protein. The data show around 170,000 distinct CDR3 sequences, with approximately 95% seen just once and around 0.16% held by the top ten. The sequencing input was CD8+ T cells from PBMCs. These receptors were collected from a human donor with Susac syndrome. The conserved cysteine and the conserved F or W are not part of the CDR3 here.

v_call	cdr3_length	j_call	cdr3_aa
TRBV27	10	TRBJ2-1	ASREVGNEQF
TRBV30	13	TRBJ1-5	AWSPPDRQNQPQH
TRBV6-6	12	TRBJ2-5	ASSYEGAGETQY
TRBV12-3/TRBV12-4	11	TRBJ1-3	ASSLQGDNTIY
TRBV28	9	TRBJ1-5	ASSSYREQH
TRBV20-1	10	TRBJ1-2	SARVSGRGYT
TRBV27	15	TRBJ2-3	ASSLAGLAGGKDTQY
TRBV6-1	13	TRBJ1-5	ASSEVAAYNQPQH
TRBV30	10	TRBJ2-7	AWRGQVYEQY
TRBV6-5	8	TRBJ2-5	ASFGETQY
TRBV5-1	14	TRBJ1-2	ASSVIGTVDVYGYT
TRBV5-1	12	TRBJ1-5	ASSLGGGDQPQH
TRBV27	11	TRBJ1-1	ASSLNFPNEAF